The clone carrying this T cell receptor beta chain was seen many times. Its cognate antigen is unknown. These data come from a study of T cell repertoires in cytomegalovirus infection. Study-wide background: Carrying CMV and the relevant HLA type showed in public TCR beta signatures.

V was clipped by 1 base and J by 1 base, with 10 bases between them. CDR3 length: 15 amino acids. Germline lookup yields CDR1 SGHTA and CDR2 FQGNSA. TCRdb analysed the reads with MiXCR anew, one entry per CDR3 protein. The table lists roughly 300,000 distinct CDR3 sequences, about 23% of them singletons. Study-wide results and caveats: It was HLA-C-restricted CMV-specific TCR beta clonotypes that dominated the response ex vivo.

The clonotype was recovered from a human donor in good health (CMV status not recorded). Some clones in this sample may be carry-over from other donors' samples. The rearrangement joins TRBV7-2 to TRBJ1-1, with D possibly TRBD1 on 5 matching bases. Material for sequencing was PBMCs. In DNA, the CDR3 is TGTGCCAGCAGCTTAGATTTTGGGGCGAACACTGAAGCTTTCTTT. Residues: CASSLDFGANTEAFF. The whole variable domain, filled in from reference TRBV7-2 and TRBJ1-1, reads GAGVSQSPSNKVTEKGKDVELRCDPISGHTALYWYRQSLGQGLEFLIYFQGNSAPDKSGLPSDRFSAERTGGSVSTLTIQRTQQEDSAVYLCASSLDFGANTEAFFGQGTRLTVV.